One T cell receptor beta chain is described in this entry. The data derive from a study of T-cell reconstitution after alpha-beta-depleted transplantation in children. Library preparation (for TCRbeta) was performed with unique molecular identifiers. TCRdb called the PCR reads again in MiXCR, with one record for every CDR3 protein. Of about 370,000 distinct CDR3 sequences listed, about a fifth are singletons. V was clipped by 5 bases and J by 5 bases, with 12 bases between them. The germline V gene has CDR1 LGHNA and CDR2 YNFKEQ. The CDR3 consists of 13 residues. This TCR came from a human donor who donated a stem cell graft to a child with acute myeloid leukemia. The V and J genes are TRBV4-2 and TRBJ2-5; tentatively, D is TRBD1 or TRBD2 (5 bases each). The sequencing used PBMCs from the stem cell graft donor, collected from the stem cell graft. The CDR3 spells CASSTGAIETQYF. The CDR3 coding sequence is TGTGCCAGCAGCACCGGGGCCATTGAGACCCAGTACTTC.